These T cell receptor beta chains were read from a single sample in a study of technical replicates of blood from four donors. The data were produced by immunoSEQ multiplex PCR, yet TCRdb's version contains in-frame clones alone and is incomplete. The sample yields under 95,000 clones, 85% to 95% seen once. Sequencing used T cells isolated from PBMCs. These receptors were collected from a human donor in good health. Both conserved end residues are part of each CDR3. The D gene is left open where the match is weak. Size tells how often a clone was seen (once, few, many) or the class of an expanded clone, and some rows leave it out.

-	TRBV7-6	TRBJ2-1	TRBD2	CASSPYRGRARRNEQFF	TGTGCCAGCAGCCCCTACCGAGGGAGGGCGCGGAGGAATGAGCAGTTCTTC
-	TRBV6-4	TRBJ2-6	-	CASSDSGGLGANVLTF	TGTGCCAGCAGTGACTCCGGAGGGCTTGGGGCCAACGTCCTGACTTTC
once	TRBV9	TRBJ2-7	-	CASSATAGAGSEQYF	TGTGCCAGCAGCGCAACGGCGGGGGCTGGTAGCGAGCAGTACTTC
-	TRBV18	TRBJ2-3	TRBD2	CASSPTSGPRDTQYF	TGTGCCAGCTCTCCGACTAGCGGACCGCGGGATACGCAGTATTTT
-	TRBV7-2	TRBJ2-3	TRBD2	CASSLAGGGRGPDTQYF	TGTGCCAGCAGCTTAGCTGGCGGCGGGAGAGGGCCAGATACGCAGTATTTT
-	TRBV9	TRBJ2-7	TRBD2	CASSATSGHEQYF	TGTGCCAGCAGCGCCACTAGCGGCCACGAGCAGTACTTC
-	TRBV5-4	TRBJ2-7	TRBD2	CASSLQLSAGAYEQYF	TGTGCCAGCAGCTTGCAATTGTCGGCGGGGGCCTACGAGCAGTACTTC
-	TRBV6-6	TRBJ2-1	TRBD2	CASSYSGLALGDEQFF	TGTGCCAGCAGTTACTCGGGACTAGCCCTTGGGGATGAGCAGTTCTTC
-	TRBV19	TRBJ2-1	TRBD2	CASSHIASTGTSGIYNEQFF	TGTGCCAGTAGTCATATTGCATCCACCGGGACTAGCGGAATCTACAATGAGCAGTTCTTC
-	TRBV11-2	TRBJ2-1	-	CASSLFGGARNEQFF	TGTGCCAGCAGCTTATTTGGGGGGGCTCGCAATGAGCAGTTCTTC
-	TRBV7-9	TRBJ2-5	-	CASSLAAKETQYF	TGTGCCAGCAGCTTAGCAGCCAAAGAGACCCAGTACTTC
-	TRBV6-6	TRBJ1-1	-	CASRSHTEAFF	TGTGCCAGCAGATCTCACACTGAAGCTTTCTTT
-	TRBV19	TRBJ2-1	TRBD1	CASSPGDSSYNEQFF	TGTGCCAGTAGTCCCGGGGACAGCTCCTACAATGAGCAGTTCTTC
-	TRBV5-8	TRBJ1-1	TRBD1	CASSLTGANTEAFF	TGTGCCAGCAGCTTGACAGGGGCAAACACTGAAGCTTTCTTT
-	TRBV5-6	TRBJ1-4	-	CASSRSGGIEKLFF	TGTGCCAGCAGCCGGAGTGGAGGTATCGAAAAACTGTTTTTT
-	TRBV6-1	TRBJ1-2	TRBD1	CASSEYIRDRGSYGYTF	TGTGCCAGCAGTGAATATATTCGGGACAGGGGTTCCTATGGCTACACCTTC
-	TRBV2	TRBJ2-2	-	CASSVDSTTGELFF	TGTGCCAGCAGTGTTGACAGTACCACCGGGGAGCTGTTTTTT
-	TRBV7-6	TRBJ2-7	TRBD2	CASSLEGLAGDPIYEQYF	TGTGCCAGCAGCTTAGAGGGACTAGCGGGGGACCCAATCTACGAGCAGTACTTC
-	TRBV7-2	TRBJ1-3	TRBD1	CASRDRGALFAGNTIYF	TGTGCCAGCAGGGACAGGGGAGCTTTGTTCGCTGGAAACACCATATATTTT
-	TRBV5-1	TRBJ1-3	TRBD1	CASSNEQGAAGGNTIYF	TGCGCCAGCAGCAACGAACAGGGGGCCGCCGGTGGAAACACCATATATTTT
-	TRBV5-1	TRBJ2-3	TRBD1	CASGSATGQITDTQYF	TGCGCCAGCGGATCCGCGACAGGGCAAATCACAGATACGCAGTATTTT
-	TRBV6-4	TRBJ1-2	-	CASSEVAEKPYGYTF	TGTGCCAGCAGTGAGGTCGCGGAGAAACCCTATGGCTACACCTTC
-	TRBV5-1	TRBJ2-7	TRBD2	CASSLDPGLADYEQYF	TGCGCCAGCAGCTTGGACCCGGGGCTAGCGGACTACGAGCAGTACTTC
once	TRBV6-5	TRBJ2-7	-	CASRPGTAPYEQYF	TGTGCCAGCAGACCCGGGACTGCTCCCTACGAGCAGTACTTC
-	TRBV6-6	TRBJ2-1	TRBD1	CASIGTGVNNEQFF	TGTGCCAGCATAGGGACAGGGGTTAACAATGAGCAGTTCTTC
-	TRBV5-1	TRBJ2-5	TRBD2	CASSLSLAGGPGETQYF	TGCGCCAGCAGCTTGTCCCTAGCGGGAGGGCCAGGGGAGACCCAGTACTTC
-	TRBV6-5	TRBJ1-2	TRBD1	CASSYSGGMDYGYTF	TGTGCCAGCAGTTACTCAGGGGGCATGGACTATGGCTACACCTTC
-	TRBV7-8	TRBJ1-4	-	CASSLLGGTTNEKLFF	TGTGCCAGCAGCTTGCTGGGGGGTACAACTAATGAAAAACTGTTTTTT
-	TRBV4-2	TRBJ1-1	TRBD1	CASSQAPGQGEFGEAFF	TGTGCCAGCAGCCAAGCCCCTGGCCAGGGGGAATTTGGTGAAGCTTTCTTT
-	TRBV29-1	TRBJ2-1	TRBD2	CSVRGGGPGYNEQFF	TGCAGCGTTAGAGGCGGGGGGCCGGGATACAATGAGCAGTTCTTC
-	TRBV10-1	TRBJ2-1	TRBD2	CASSLETSGDLNEQFF	TGCGCCAGCAGTCTAGAGACTAGCGGCGACTTGAATGAGCAGTTCTTC
-	TRBV18	TRBJ1-1	TRBD1	CASSQGVWTEAFF	TGTGCCAGCTCTCAGGGGGTTTGGACTGAAGCTTTCTTT
-	TRBV19	TRBJ1-1	TRBD1	CASLGTGPKAFF	TGTGCCAGCCTGGGGACAGGCCCCAAAGCTTTCTTT
-	TRBV5-4	TRBJ2-7	-	CASRAGRGSSYEQYF	TGTGCCAGCAGGGCCGGACGGGGAAGCTCCTACGAGCAGTACTTC
-	TRBV30	TRBJ2-7	-	CAWGDLAYEQYF	TGTGCCTGGGGAGACCTGGCCTACGAGCAGTACTTC
-	TRBV28	TRBJ2-5	-	CASGPEGVTQYF	TGTGCCAGCGGCCCTGAGGGAGTGACCCAGTACTTC
-	TRBV28	TRBJ2-2	TRBD1	CAIAPGQGTGELFF	TGTGCCATCGCTCCGGGACAGGGTACCGGGGAGCTGTTTTTT
-	TRBV7-8	TRBJ2-4	-	CASSKTATAKNIQYF	TGTGCCAGCAGTAAGACAGCCACAGCCAAAAACATTCAGTACTTC
-	TRBV7-3	TRBJ1-1	TRBD1	CASSPSNRGLNTEAFF	TGTGCCAGCAGCCCTTCAAACAGGGGGCTAAACACTGAAGCTTTCTTT
-	TRBV6-5	TRBJ1-1	TRBD1	CASSSPPTGAATEAFF	TGTGCCAGCAGTTCTCCCCCAACAGGGGCTGCGACTGAAGCTTTCTTT
-	TRBV18	TRBJ1-1	TRBD1	CASSTRQGTGEAFF	TGTGCCAGCTCAACCAGACAGGGCACAGGTGAAGCTTTCTTT
-	TRBV19	TRBJ1-1	-	CAIESMGGSTEAFF	TGTGCCATCGAATCGATGGGGGGGAGCACTGAAGCTTTCTTT
-	TRBV27	TRBJ2-7	-	CASSQVLGGLEQYF	TGTGCCAGCAGCCAGGTACTGGGGGGTCTCGAGCAGTACTTC
-	TRBV5-6	TRBJ2-7	-	CASSLVQGPYEQYF	TGTGCCAGCAGCTTGGTGCAGGGCCCCTACGAGCAGTACTTC